This TCR beta chain was observed in a study of human thymus T cells. Regarding the study as a whole: Thymic and blood repertoires appeared to show biased V and J gene usage. A high degree of thymic repertoire overlap among unrelated individuals was reported in related research.

During corrective heart surgery, resections were taken, and the thymus tissue came from them. Those donating were healthy Finnish infants in corrective surgery for congenital heart defects. Germline assignment: CDR1 SNHLY and CDR2 FYNNEI. The CDR3 loop spans 15 amino acids. Losses at the gene ends were 6 bases for V and 5 bases for J; bases not matched to a gene: 6. Worth noting for this clone: Its target is unknown.

Libraries were prepared by immunoSEQ multiplex PCR; TCRdb keeps only in-frame clonotypes and omits some of them. The table lists about 120,000 clones, about 93% of them singletons. Material: thymus tissue. The sequence was obtained from a boy under three years old with a congenital heart defect but otherwise immunologically healthy. The chain employs TRBV2 and TRBJ2-5, with 13 bases fitting TRBD2. CDR3 DNA sequence: TGTGCCAGCAGACCCGGACTAGCGGGGGTGGAGACCCAGTACTTC. This codes for CASRPGLAGVETQYF.